This T cell receptor (beta chain) emerged from a study of T cell changes during pregnancy in multiple sclerosis. Libraries were prepared by immunoSEQ multiplex PCR; TCRdb keeps only in-frame clonotypes and omits some of them. The data show tens of thousands of clones, approximately 90% seen once. This CDR3 is built from 13 residues. Germline V CDR1 and CDR2: SNHLY, FYNNEI. Trimming took 3 bases from V and 2 from J, leaving 7 bases between them. The chain uses TRBV2 and TRBJ1-2; TRBD1 is a possible D gene (6 bases). The material sequenced was CD4+ T cells from peripheral blood mononuclear cells, taken before pregnancy. The sequence derives from a female donor with multiple sclerosis, enrolled in a pregnancy study. CDR3 sequence reads: CASSETGNYGYTF. Here the CDR3 DNA reads TGTGCCAGCAGTGAGACAGGAAACTATGGCTACACCTTC.